This T cell receptor beta chain comes out of a study of T cell repertoires in cytomegalovirus infection. Study observations and caveats: The ex vivo response showed dominance by HLA-C-restricted CMV-specific TCR beta clonotypes.

TCRdb re-called the reads with MiXCR, one entry per CDR3 protein. The sample has tens of thousands of distinct CDR3 sequences; roughly 20% are singletons. This CDR3 contains 14 residues. The J segment lost 0 bases and the V segment lost 8 bases, leaving 1 base of the junction unmatched. The germline gives CDR1 SEHNR, CDR2 FQNEAQ (reference sequence). This clonotype occurred a few times. Its antigen remains unknown. The clonotype originates from a human donor in good health (CMV status not recorded). Some clones in this sample may be carry-over from other donors' samples. The chain couples TRBV7-9 to TRBJ2-3; 11 nucleotides match TRBD2. The material sequenced was PBMCs, sequenced either directly or after in vitro stimulation (not recorded which). In nucleotides, the CDR3 is TGTGCCAGCGGACTAGCGGGTAGCACAGATACGCAGTATTTT. It codes for CASGLAGSTDTQYF. Looking up the rest from reference TRBV7-9 and TRBJ2-3 gives the full variable domain: DTGVSQNPRHKITKRGQNVTFRCDPISEHNRLYWYRQTLGQGPEFLTYFQNEAQLEKSRLLSDRFSAERPKGSFSTLEIQRTEQGDSAMYLCASGLAGSTDTQYFGPGTRLTVL.